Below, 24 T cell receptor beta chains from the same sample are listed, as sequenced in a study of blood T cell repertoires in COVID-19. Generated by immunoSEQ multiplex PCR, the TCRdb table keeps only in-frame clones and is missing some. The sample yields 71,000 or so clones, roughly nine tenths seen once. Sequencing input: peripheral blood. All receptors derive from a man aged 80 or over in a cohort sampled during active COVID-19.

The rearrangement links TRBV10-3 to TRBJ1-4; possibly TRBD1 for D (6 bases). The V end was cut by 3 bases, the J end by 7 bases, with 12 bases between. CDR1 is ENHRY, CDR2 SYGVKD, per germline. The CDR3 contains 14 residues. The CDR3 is CAISDLDRGEKLFF. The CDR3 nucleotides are TGTGCCATCAGTGACTTGGACAGAGGTGAAAAACTGTTTTTT.

CDR3 nucleotide sequence: TGTGCCAGCAGCGTAGGGGTGGAGGGAGAGACCCAGTACTTC. Its translation is CASSVGVEGETQYF. This sequence joins TRBV9 and TRBJ2-5; TRBD2 might be the D (6 bases). The CDR3 has 14 amino acids. Germline V gives CDR1 SGDLS, CDR2 YYNGEE. The germline V and J ends were trimmed by 0 bases and 4 bases, with 10 bases remaining between them.

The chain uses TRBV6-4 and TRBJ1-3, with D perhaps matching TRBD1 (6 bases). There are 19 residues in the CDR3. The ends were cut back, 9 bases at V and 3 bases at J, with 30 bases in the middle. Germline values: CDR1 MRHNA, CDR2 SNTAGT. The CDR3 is CARKGTGTIHFGGGNTIYF. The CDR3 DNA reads TGTGCCAGGAAGGGAACCGGGACAATTCACTTCGGTGGTGGAAACACCATATATTTT.

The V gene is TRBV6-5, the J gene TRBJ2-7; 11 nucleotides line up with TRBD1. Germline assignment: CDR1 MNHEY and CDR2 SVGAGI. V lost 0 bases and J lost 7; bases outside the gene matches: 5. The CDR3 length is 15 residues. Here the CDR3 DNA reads TGTGCCAGCAGTTACTCGAGGACAGGGGGCACGGAGCAGTACTTC. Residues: CASSYSRTGGTEQYF.

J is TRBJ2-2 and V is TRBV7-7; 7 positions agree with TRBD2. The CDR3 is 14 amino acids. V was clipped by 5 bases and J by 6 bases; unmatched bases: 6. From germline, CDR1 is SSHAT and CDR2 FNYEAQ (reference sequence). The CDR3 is CASSPRRGAGELFF. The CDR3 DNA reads TGTGCCAGCAGCCCGCGACGGGGGGCCGGGGAGCTGTTTTTT.

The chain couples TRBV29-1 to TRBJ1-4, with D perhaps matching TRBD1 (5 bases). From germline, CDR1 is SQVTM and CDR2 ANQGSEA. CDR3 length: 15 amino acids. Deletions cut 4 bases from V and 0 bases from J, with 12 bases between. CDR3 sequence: CSVVDSAATNEKLFF. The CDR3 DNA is TGCAGCGTTGTTGACAGCGCTGCAACTAATGAAAAACTGTTTTTT. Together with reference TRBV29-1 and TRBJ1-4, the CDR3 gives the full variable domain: SAVISQKPSRDICQRGTSLTIQCQVDSQVTMMFWYRQQPGQSLTLIATANQGSEATYESGFVIDKFPISRPNLTFSTLTVSNMSPEDSSIYLCSVVDSAATNEKLFFGSGTQLSVL.

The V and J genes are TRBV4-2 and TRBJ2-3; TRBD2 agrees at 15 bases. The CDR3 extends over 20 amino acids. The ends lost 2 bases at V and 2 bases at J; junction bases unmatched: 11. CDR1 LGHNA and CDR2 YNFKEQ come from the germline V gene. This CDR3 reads CASSQKVTGTSGGPTDTQYF. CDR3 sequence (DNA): TGTGCCAGCAGCCAAAAAGTGACCGGGACTAGCGGGGGGCCCACAGATACGCAGTATTTT.

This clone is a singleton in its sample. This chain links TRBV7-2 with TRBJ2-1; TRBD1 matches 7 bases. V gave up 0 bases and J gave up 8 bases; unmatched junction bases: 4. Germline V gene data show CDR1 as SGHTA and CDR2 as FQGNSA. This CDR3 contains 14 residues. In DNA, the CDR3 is TGTGCCAGCAGCTTAGCCCCTGACAGGGATGAGCAGTTCTTC. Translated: CASSLAPDRDEQFF.

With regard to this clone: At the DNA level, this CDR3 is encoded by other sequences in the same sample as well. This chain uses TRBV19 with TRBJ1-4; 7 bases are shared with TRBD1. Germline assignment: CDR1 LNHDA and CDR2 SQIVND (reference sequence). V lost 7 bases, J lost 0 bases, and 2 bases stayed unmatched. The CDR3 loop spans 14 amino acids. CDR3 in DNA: TGTGCCAGTACCGACAGGGCAACTAATGAAAAACTGTTTTTT. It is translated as CASTDRATNEKLFF.

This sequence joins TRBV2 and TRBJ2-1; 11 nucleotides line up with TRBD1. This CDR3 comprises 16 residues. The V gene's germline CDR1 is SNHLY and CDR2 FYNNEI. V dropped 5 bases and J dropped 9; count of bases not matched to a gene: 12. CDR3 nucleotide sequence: TGTGCCAGCAGTCTCCGGACAGGGGGCCTAGGTAGTGAGCAGTTCTTC. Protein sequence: CASSLRTGGLGSEQFF.

The CDR3 loop is CASRVQGALGEQYF. The CDR3 DNA sequence: TGTGCCAGCAGGGTACAGGGGGCACTTGGCGAGCAGTACTTC. The rearrangement links TRBV6-5 to TRBJ2-7; TRBD1 matches 9 bases. CDR1 MNHEY and CDR2 SVGAGI come from the germline V gene. Trimming took 6 bases from V and 6 from J; bases not matched to a gene: 9. This CDR3 spans 14 amino acids.

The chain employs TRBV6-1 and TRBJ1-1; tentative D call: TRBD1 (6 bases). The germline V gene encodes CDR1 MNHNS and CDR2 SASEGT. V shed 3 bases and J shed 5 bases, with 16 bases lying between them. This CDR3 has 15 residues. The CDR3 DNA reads TGTGCCAGCAGTGATTTCAACAGGGTAGGGACTGAAGCTTTCTTT. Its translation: CASSDFNRVGTEAFF.

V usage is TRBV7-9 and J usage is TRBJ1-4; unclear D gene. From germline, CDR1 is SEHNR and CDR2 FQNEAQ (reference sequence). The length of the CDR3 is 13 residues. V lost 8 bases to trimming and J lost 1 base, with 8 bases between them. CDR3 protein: CASHDLTNEKLFF. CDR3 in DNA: TGTGCCAGCCACGACTTAACTAATGAAAAACTGTTTTTT.

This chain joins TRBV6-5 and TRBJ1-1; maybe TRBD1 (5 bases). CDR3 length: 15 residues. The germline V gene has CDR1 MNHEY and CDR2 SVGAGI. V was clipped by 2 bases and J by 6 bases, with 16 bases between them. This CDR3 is CASSYARTPMAEAFF. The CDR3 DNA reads TGTGCCAGCAGTTACGCACGGACACCTATGGCTGAAGCTTTCTTT.

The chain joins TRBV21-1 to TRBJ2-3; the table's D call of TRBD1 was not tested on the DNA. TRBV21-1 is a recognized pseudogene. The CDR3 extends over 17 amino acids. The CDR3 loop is CASDRHGDLGVTDTQYF. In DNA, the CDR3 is TGTGCCAGCGACAGGCACGGGGACCTTGGCGTCACAGATACGCAGTATTTT.

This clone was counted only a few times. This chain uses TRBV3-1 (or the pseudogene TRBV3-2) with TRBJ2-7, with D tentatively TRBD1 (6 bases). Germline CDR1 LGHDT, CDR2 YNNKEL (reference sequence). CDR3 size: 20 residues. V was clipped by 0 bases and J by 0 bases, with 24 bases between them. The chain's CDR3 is CASSQDPDSQSVLSSYEQYV. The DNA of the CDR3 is TGTGCCAGCAGCCAAGACCCGGACAGCCAATCTGTTTTGAGCTCCTACGAGCAGTACGTC.

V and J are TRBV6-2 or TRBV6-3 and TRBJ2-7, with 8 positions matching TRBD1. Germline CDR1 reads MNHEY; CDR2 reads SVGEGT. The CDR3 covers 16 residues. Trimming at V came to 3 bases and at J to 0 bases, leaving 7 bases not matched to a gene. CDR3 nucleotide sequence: TGTGCCAGCAGTTATCCTCCGGGACAGGCCTCCTACGAGCAGTACTTC. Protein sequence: CASSYPPGQASYEQYF.

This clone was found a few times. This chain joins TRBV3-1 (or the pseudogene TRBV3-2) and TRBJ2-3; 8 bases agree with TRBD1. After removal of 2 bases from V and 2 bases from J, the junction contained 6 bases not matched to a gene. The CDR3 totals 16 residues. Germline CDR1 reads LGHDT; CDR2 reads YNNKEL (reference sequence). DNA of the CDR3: TGTGCCAGCAGCCAAAACCGGGACAGGTACACAGATACGCAGTATTTT. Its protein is CASSQNRDRYTDTQYF.

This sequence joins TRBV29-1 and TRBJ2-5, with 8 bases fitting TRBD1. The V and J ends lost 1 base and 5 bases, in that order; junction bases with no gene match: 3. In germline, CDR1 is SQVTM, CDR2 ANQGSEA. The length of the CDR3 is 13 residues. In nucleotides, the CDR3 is TGCAGCGTTGAAGGGACAGGGCGGGAGACCCAGTACTTC. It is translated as CSVEGTGRETQYF.

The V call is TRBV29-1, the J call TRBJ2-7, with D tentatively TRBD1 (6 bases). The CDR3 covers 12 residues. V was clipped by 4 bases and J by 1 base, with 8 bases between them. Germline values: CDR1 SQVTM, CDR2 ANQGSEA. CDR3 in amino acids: CSVAGASYEQYF. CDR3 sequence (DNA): TGCAGCGTTGCAGGGGCATCCTACGAGCAGTACTTC.

The CDR3 protein is CAASAGLNTEAFF. The CDR3 DNA reads TGTGCCGCGTCGGCGGGATTGAACACTGAAGCTTTCTTT. The rearrangement uses TRBV2 and TRBJ1-1, with D unresolved. The V end was cut by 11 bases, the J end by 0 bases, with 13 bases between. This CDR3 spans 13 amino acids. Per the germline V gene, CDR1 is SNHLY and CDR2 is FYNNEI. The full variable domain, rest sourced from reference TRBV2 and TRBJ1-1, is EPEVTQTPSHQVTQMGQEVILRCVPISNHLYFYWYRQILGQKVEFLVSFYNNEISEKSEIFDDQFSVERPDGSNFTLKIRSTKLEDSAMYFCAASAGLNTEAFFGQGTRLTVV.

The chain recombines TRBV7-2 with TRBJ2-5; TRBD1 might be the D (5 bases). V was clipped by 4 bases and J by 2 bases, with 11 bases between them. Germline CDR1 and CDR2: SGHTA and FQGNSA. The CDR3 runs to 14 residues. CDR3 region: CASSSRTSQETQYF. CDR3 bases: TGTGCCAGCAGCTCCCGGACATCTCAAGAGACCCAGTACTTC.

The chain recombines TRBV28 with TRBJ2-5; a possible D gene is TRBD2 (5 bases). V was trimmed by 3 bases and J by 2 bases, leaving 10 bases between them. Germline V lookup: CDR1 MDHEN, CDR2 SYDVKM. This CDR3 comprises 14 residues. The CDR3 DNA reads TGTGCCAGCAGTTTGGGAGCCTCTCAAGAGACCCAGTACTTC. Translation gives CASSLGASQETQYF.

The CDR3 nucleotides are TGTGCCAGCAGTCTAACTAGCGGGGAACCATCCTCGCAGTATTTT. It encodes CASSLTSGEPSSQYF. V is TRBV2 and J is TRBJ2-3; TRBD2 matches 10 bases. The CDR3 covers 15 residues. Germline CDR1 and CDR2: SNHLY and FYNNEI. After removal of 5 bases from V and 10 bases from J, the junction contained 12 bases not matched to a gene.